The present T cell receptor beta chain was sequenced within a study of cytomegalovirus exposure and HLA in healthy donors. The CDR3 covers 15 residues. The germline V gene has CDR1 SGHAT and CDR2 FQDESV (reference sequence). With 1 base removed from V and 0 bases from J, the gap between germline ends came to 7 bases. The study, taken as a whole, reports: Later analysis showed most CMV-associated TCR beta chains appearing HLA-restricted.

Regarding this clone: Antigen: not known.

The PCR made use of 60 Vbeta and 13 Jbeta primers. How the authors handled the data: The authors later counted 65 million to 90 million unique TCR beta chains, approximately 10 million of them shared. Profiled with immunoSEQ multiplex PCR; TCRdb holds only in-frame clones, not every one. Clone size and the V and J calls come from that table; the DNA yielded D and trimming. Here the sample spans 150,000 to 200,000 clones, almost 80% being singletons. The sequence was obtained from a young man in good health and CMV-seropositive. V usage is TRBV11-1 and J usage is TRBJ2-1; D is possibly TRBD2 (5 bases). The sequenced sample consisted of PBMCs. The CDR3 protein is CASSLVGSSYNEQFF. CDR3 nucleotides: TGTGCCAGCAGCTTAGTAGGGAGCTCCTACAATGAGCAGTTCTTC.